This TCR beta chain was sequenced for a study of control samples from healthy donors and cancer patients (dated by TCRdb to about 2020). As concerns this clone: Its antigen has not been determined. There are no base qualities to consult, and no much larger clone falls within one base.

Library prep was done by the immunoSEQ multiplex PCR assay. TCRdb took this table from immuneACCESS and kept in-frame rearrangements with V and J called. Such tables lack part of the clones; where checked against another copy, unresolved V genes explain under half of the gap, and the rest is unexplained. The sample contains tens of thousands of clones, around 94% of them found a single time. The ten top clones hold 3% to 4% of the sample. V is clipped by 5 bases and J by 4 bases, and the sequence between their germline boundaries is 11 bases long. CDR1 LNHNV and CDR2 YYDKDF were looked up in the germline V gene (reference sequence). Including the terminal cysteine and phenylalanine, the CDR3 comprises 13 residues. The entry retains the CDR3 DNA only, 39 bases that are in frame from base 1.

Sequences were obtained from blood. The receptor was isolated from a man aged 25-45 years in good health. The chain joins TRBV15 to TRBJ1-1; no D gene call is confident. CDR3 sequence: CATSATGPTEAFF. The sequenced DNA: TGTGCCACCAGCGCGACGGGCCCCACTGAAGCTTTCTTT.